The sequence of this TCR beta chain was determined in a study of T cells after yellow fever vaccination. This clonotype was counted a few times. Its specificity is not known. V lost 6 bases, J lost 6 bases, and 10 bases stayed unmatched. Germline V gene lookup returns CDR1 SGHVS and CDR2 FQNEAQ. The CDR3 contains 15 residues. Overall study results and limits: Detected again after the booster were most primary-vaccination clones, at nearly 97% CD4 and approximately 90% CD8. Only a small proportion of the clonotypes turned up in both the CD4 and the CD8 compartments, likely arising from convergent recombination. Weaker, the secondary response had a peak occurring faster, on day 5 versus 15.

Template switching with 5'RACE generated the TCR cDNA and added a universal primer site and UMIs. From the 5' RACE reads, TCRdb called clonotypes with MiXCR, one entry per CDR3 protein. The sample consists of roughly 520,000 distinct CDR3 sequences, 21% of them appearing once. The starting material was PBMCs, obtained less than 25 days after the first yellow fever vaccination. The TCR comes from a man between 18 and 29 years old who received the YFV17D yellow fever vaccine. The chain couples TRBV7-8 to TRBJ2-3; 9 nucleotides line up with TRBD1. CDR3 sequence reads: CASRLTGTGLDTQYF. CDR3 sequence (DNA): TGTGCCAGCAGGTTAACCGGGACAGGGTTGGATACGCAGTATTTT.